Here is one T cell receptor beta chain with its context. Antigen specificity is unknown. Regarding treatment: oral pan-JAK inhibitor, 5-10 mg twice daily. These data originate in a study of CD8+ T cells in alopecia areata. Following extraction, RNA underwent reverse transcription to cDNA, which served as the sequencing template. The assay was immunoSEQ multiplex PCR, and TCRdb's table has in-frame clones only and misses some. The repertoire has 200,000 to 250,000 clones, over 60% of them found once; the top ten carry 4.2%. V was cut by 5 bases and J by 5 bases, with 12 bases left in between. Germline V lookup: CDR1 SGHAT, CDR2 FQNNGV. The CDR3 spans 13 residues. Broader study findings: Persistence during tofacitinib was seen for many expanded lesional clones in scalp and blood.

This receptor was obtained from a human donor with alopecia areata. The sample was CD4+ T cells sorted from blood, taken at week 4, from a patient treated with tofacitinib. The chain recombines TRBV11-2 with TRBJ1-1; D is unclear. CDR3 bases: TGTGCCAGCAGCCGAAGGGTGGAGACTGAAGCTTTCTTT. This gives the protein CASSRRVETEAFF.